Below, 2 T cell receptor beta chains from the same sample are listed, as sequenced in a study of OX40 agonist ivuxolimab in advanced cancers. Sequencing used immunoSEQ multiplex PCR; TCRdb keeps in-frame clones, though not all of them. The sample holds roughly 60,000 clones, 85% seen once. The starting material was CD4+ or CD8+ T cells sorted from blood, obtained in a trial of the OX40 agonist ivuxolimab. The receptors here all came from an adult with an advanced solid tumor such as melanoma, head and neck, liver or kidney cancer.

The chain has TRBV5-1 and TRBJ2-5; TRBD2 is a possible D gene (5 bases). The tail of the sequence fits TRBJ2-7 better, so the J call may be wrong. The CDR3 consists of 14 residues. Germline V gene lookup returns CDR1 SGHRS and CDR2 YFSETQ. CDR3 loop: CASSLYGSSYEQYF. DNA of the CDR3: TGCGCCAGCAGCTTATATGGGAGCTCCTACGAGCAGTACTTC.

The genes are TRBV10-3 and TRBJ2-2; possibly TRBD1 for D (7 bases). This CDR3 is built from 15 residues. Trimming removed 4 bases from V and 9 bases from J, with 18 bases in between. From germline, CDR1 is ENHRY and CDR2 SYGVKD. CDR3 in amino acids: CAISGEDRLVRELFF. CDR3 in DNA: TGTGCCATCAGTGGGGAGGACAGGTTGGTCCGGGAGCTGTTTTTT.